This T cell receptor beta chain was retrieved from a study of early T cells in non-severe SARS-CoV-2 infection. V lost 5 bases to trimming and J lost 5 bases, with 9 bases between them. The CDR3 length is 12 residues. Germline loops: CDR1 SGHVS, CDR2 FQNEAQ. TCRdb analysed the 5' RACE reads with MiXCR anew, one entry per CDR3 protein. This sample has about 60,000 distinct CDR3 sequences; about 11% occur once, and the top ten carry less than 3%. The sequence came from an adult who was a healthcare worker with PCR-confirmed SARS-CoV-2 infection or an uninfected control (not recorded which). The sequenced sample was whole blood, obtained at baseline. V and J are TRBV7-8 and TRBJ1-1; the D gene is possibly TRBD1 (6 bases). The CDR3 sequence is CASSAGTTEAFF. CDR3 in DNA: TGTGCCAGCAGCGCAGGGACAACTGAAGCTTTCTTT.